This T cell receptor beta chain was identified in a study of blood T cell repertoires in COVID-19. Turning to the study itself: In each case, the material was cDNA or gDNA derived from T cells, B-cell-depleted T cells, or PBMCs.

While infection was still active, Seattle patients were enrolled and then followed longitudinally. CDR1 and CDR2 (germline): MNHEY, SMNVEV (reference sequence). V lost 2 bases and J lost 5, with 15 bases in between. This CDR3 has 15 residues. Per the original data handling: Amplification of reference gene primers was used by the study to estimate nucleated cell counts. The table came from immunoSEQ multiplex PCR; TCRdb's copy has only in-frame clones and leaves some out. That table is the source of V, J and clone size, and D and trimming were worked out from the DNA. In the table there are roughly 220,000 clones, roughly nine tenths of which are singletons.

Sequenced sample: peripheral blood. The TCR originated in a woman aged 45-60 years with COVID-19, enrolled during active disease. The chain employs TRBV27 and TRBJ1-1; D remains unclear. In nucleotides, the CDR3 is TGTGCCAGCAGTTTAGTCGTGAGAGGGAGGACTGAAGCTTTCTTT. Residues: CASSLVVRGRTEAFF.